Included here is one T cell receptor beta chain sequence, with context. Its specificity is unknown. This sample was included in a study of CD8+CD57+ T cells in acquired aplastic anemia. Across the whole study: Isolated CD4+ and CD8+ cells, once sorted, yielded DNA averaging around 3.3 ug. Study results and caveats: A significant difference in CD8+ Simpson's diversity between patients and controls was not found.

V shed 6 bases and J 4 bases; nucleotides not matched to a gene: 11. Germline CDR1 is WNHNN and CDR2 is SYGVQD (reference sequence). The CDR3 is 16 amino acids. Investigators profiled TCR beta VDJ and CDR3 from genomic DNA template. A single record per CDR3 protein comes from TCRdb applying MiXCR to the reads. Among 150,000 to 200,000 distinct CDR3 sequences listed, 50% to 75% were seen once. The material sequenced was sorted CD4+, CD8+, or CD8+CD57+ T cells (not recorded which) from PBMCs. This rearrangement joins TRBV10-1 to TRBJ2-3, with 9 bases that match TRBD2. The clonotype originates from a human donor in good health. CDR3 sequence reads: CASSRLAEAGPDTQYF. CDR3 sequence (DNA): TGCGCCAGCAGCCGACTAGCGGAAGCGGGACCAGATACGCAGTATTTT.